These 24 T cell receptor beta chains came from one sample sequenced in a study of T cell repertoires in cytomegalovirus infection. A single record per CDR3 protein comes from TCRdb applying MiXCR to the reads. This table holds around 74,000 distinct CDR3 sequences, more than 3% found once. The sequencing sample was made of PBMCs. These receptors all stem from a human donor in good health (CMV status not recorded). Some clones in this sample may be carry-over from other donors' samples.

This clonotype was recorded many times. The chain employs TRBV4-2 and TRBJ2-7, with D possibly called TRBD1 or TRBD2 (6 bases each). The germline V gene has CDR1 LGHNA and CDR2 YNFKEQ. With 5 bases removed from V and 7 bases from J, the gap between germline ends came to 15 bases. The CDR3 extends over 13 amino acids. CDR3 nucleotide sequence: TGTGCCAGCAGCTTTGTCGGGGGCGGGGAGCAGTACTTC. It specifies CASSFVGGGEQYF.

This clonotype showed up many times. The V call is TRBV12-3 or TRBV12-4, the J call TRBJ1-3; D is perhaps TRBD1 (5 bases). Trimming removed 6 bases from V and 0 bases from J, with 9 bases in between. The CDR3 has 14 residues. CDR3 nucleotides: TGTGCCAGCAGGTCAGGGCTCTCTGGAAACACCATATATTTT. Its protein product is CASRSGLSGNTIYF.

This clonotype has at least ten counts. The chain uses TRBV28 and TRBJ2-2; D might be TRBD1 or TRBD2, each matching 5 bases. This CDR3 contains 14 residues. The V gene's germline CDR1 is MDHEN and CDR2 SYDVKM. V was cut by 6 bases and J by 6 bases, with 14 bases left in between. The CDR3 spells CASSGTPGAGELFF. In DNA form, the CDR3 reads TGTGCCAGCAGCGGGACCCCGGGCGCCGGGGAGCTGTTTTTT.

The sample holds many counts of this clonotype. V and J are TRBV23-1 and TRBJ1-5; a weak D match, TRBD1 (5 bases). TRBV23-1 is recorded as an ORF, its role being uncertain. The CDR3 has 16 amino acids. V lost 1 base to trimming and J lost 0 bases, with 10 bases between them. CDR3 amino acids: CASSQWSGDSNQPQHF. The CDR3 DNA follows: TGCGCCAGCAGTCAATGGTCGGGGGATAGCAATCAGCCCCAGCATTTT.

This clonotype was counted ten times or more. This sequence joins TRBV5-8 and TRBJ2-1; 9 nucleotides align to TRBD1. Germline V CDR1 and CDR2: SGHTS, YDEGEE. The CDR3 runs 14 residues. Trimming cost V 0 bases and J 10 bases; bases outside gene matches: 5. The CDR3 spells CASSLDRGPGEQFF. In DNA, the CDR3 is TGTGCCAGCAGCTTGGACAGGGGGCCTGGAGAGCAGTTCTTC.

This clonotype came up many times. The chain is built from TRBV7-2 and TRBJ2-2, with D possibly being TRBD1 (5 bases). Germline CDR1 is SGHTA and CDR2 is FQGNSA. Trimming stripped 3 bases from V and 0 bases from J, with 8 bases between. This CDR3 spans 15 amino acids. In DNA form, the CDR3 reads TGTGCCAGCAGCTTGACAGCAACGAACACCGGGGAGCTGTTTTTT. Translation: CASSLTATNTGELFF.

In this sample, this clonotype turned up many times. The gene calls are TRBV5-4 and TRBJ2-7; no reliable D call. Germline V gives CDR1 SGHNT, CDR2 YYREEE (reference sequence). There are 15 residues in the CDR3. The V and J ends lost 5 bases and 0 bases respectively, with 15 bases between them. CDR3 nucleotide sequence: TGTGCCAGCAGTTGGGATGGAAGTGACTCCTACGAGCAGTACTTC. Its protein product is CASSWDGSDSYEQYF.

This clonotype was recorded at least ten times. CDR3 nucleotides: TGTGCCAGCAGTTTTAATTTGGAGAACACTGAAGCTTTCTTT. Its protein is CASSFNLENTEAFF. This rearrangement joins TRBV12-3 or TRBV12-4 to TRBJ1-1; D unresolved. V lost 3 bases to trimming and J lost 1 base, with 9 bases between them. The CDR3 has 14 amino acids.

This clonotype occurred many times. The chain uses TRBV7-9 and TRBJ1-5; 10 bases are a match to TRBD1. The CDR3 has 20 residues. Germline CDR1 reads SEHNR; CDR2 reads FQNEAQ (reference sequence). The trim removed 1 base at V and 0 bases at J, leaving 12 bases unmatched. The CDR3 here is CASSLVPWGDRGYSNQPQHF. The CDR3 DNA is TGTGCCAGCAGCTTAGTTCCTTGGGGGGACAGGGGCTATAGCAATCAGCCCCAGCATTTT.

This clonotype was detected many times. This rearrangement joins TRBV10-3 to TRBJ2-3; 7 positions agree with TRBD1. There are 14 residues in the CDR3. The germline gives CDR1 ENHRY, CDR2 SYGVKD. Trimming at V came to 7 bases and at J to 0 bases, leaving 4 bases not matched to a gene. CDR3 sequence (DNA): TGTGCCATCAAGGGGGCTTTTAGCACAGATACGCAGTATTTT. Its protein is CAIKGAFSTDTQYF.

This clonotype came up many times. This rearrangement joins TRBV12-3 or TRBV12-4 to TRBJ2-7; D possibly uses TRBD1 or TRBD2 (5 bases each). The CDR3 has 16 residues. V lost 0 bases and J 2 bases, leaving 14 bases between the germline ends. This CDR3 is CASSLALGPPPYEQYF. The CDR3 DNA sequence: TGTGCCAGCAGTTTAGCCCTGGGACCGCCCCCCTACGAGCAGTACTTC.

This clonotype was found many times. The chain couples TRBV20-1 to TRBJ1-1; TRBD1 aligns across 9 bases. The J segment lost 5 bases and the V segment lost 4 bases, leaving 5 bases of the junction unmatched. Germline-derived CDR1 and CDR2 are DFQATT and SNEGSKA (reference sequence). The CDR3 consists of 13 residues. CDR3 amino acids: CSAKQGAVTEAFF. In DNA form, the CDR3 reads TGCAGTGCTAAACAGGGGGCAGTGACTGAAGCTTTCTTT.

Many counts were recorded for this clonotype. The V call is TRBV7-2, the J call TRBJ2-5; D is unresolved. The CDR3 contains 14 residues. V lost 0 bases to trimming and J lost 3 bases, with 8 bases between them. Per germline, CDR1 SGHTA and CDR2 FQGNSA. Written as DNA, the CDR3 is TGTGCCAGCAGCTTAGCATATGCCGAAGAGACCCAGTACTTC. Residues: CASSLAYAEETQYF. Based on the CDR3 plus reference TRBV7-2 and TRBJ2-5, the full variable domain is GAGVSQSPSNKVTEKGKDVELRCDPISGHTALYWYRQSLGQGLEFLIYFQGNSAPDKSGLPSDRFSAERTGGSVSTLTIQRTQQEDSAVYLCASSLAYAEETQYFGPGTRLLVL.

Notes on this clonotype: Sequence at one end of the junction differs from germline and may be a read error. The gene calls are TRBV5-1 and TRBJ1-2, with D tentatively TRBD1 (6 bases). Germline assignment: CDR1 SGHRS and CDR2 YFSETQ. CDR3 length: 15 amino acids. The CDR3 bases are TGTGCCAGCAGCTTGGACCCGAGTACAGGGTACGGCTACACCTTC. Translated: CASSLDPSTGYGYTF.

This clonotype has a count of ten or more. This rearrangement joins TRBV7-6 to TRBJ2-1; D not resolved. CDR1 SGHVS and CDR2 FNYEAQ come from the germline V gene. Trimming shortened V by 1 base and J by 6 bases, and 16 bases separated the two germline ends. The CDR3 runs to 16 residues. In DNA form, the CDR3 reads TGTGCCAGCAGCTTAGTTCCTACCCGCCCTCTCAATGAGCAGTTCTTC. Residues: CASSLVPTRPLNEQFF.

This clonotype was observed many times. The chain is built from TRBV6-6 and TRBJ1-6; D is uncertain. Trimming shortened V by 0 bases and J by 10 bases, and 13 bases separated the two germline ends. Looked up from germline, CDR1 is MNHNY and CDR2 is SVGAGI (reference sequence). The CDR3 is 15 amino acids. The CDR3 loop reads CASSYSTGRRSPLHF. The CDR3 region has the DNA TGTGCCAGCAGTTACTCGACGGGGAGACGGTCACCCCTCCACTTT.

This clonotype was picked up many times. The gene calls are TRBV5-4 and TRBJ1-1; maybe TRBD1 (5 bases). V was clipped by 3 bases and J by 1 base, with 10 bases between them. Germline V lookup: CDR1 SGHNT, CDR2 YYREEE (reference sequence). This CDR3 has 14 residues. The CDR3 loop is CASSYQTANTEAFF. Written as DNA, the CDR3 is TGTGCCAGCAGCTACCAGACAGCGAACACTGAAGCTTTCTTT. The complete variable domain, with remaining parts taken from reference TRBV5-4 and TRBJ1-1, reads ETGVTQSPTHLIKTRGQQVTLRCSSQSGHNTVSWYQQALGQGPQFIFQYYREEENGRGNFPPRFSGLQFPNYSSELNVNALELDDSALYLCASSYQTANTEAFFGQGTRLTVV.

This clonotype was counted many times. The rearrangement uses TRBV9 and TRBJ2-6; possibly TRBD2 for D (6 bases). CDR3 length equals 20 residues. V was shortened by 4 bases and J by 1 base, with 24 bases between the two germline ends. Germline V gene sequence: CDR1 SGDLS, CDR2 YYNGEE. The CDR3 spells CASSPRSTGEVWSGANVLTF. The CDR3 region has the DNA TGTGCCAGCAGCCCCCGGTCGACGGGGGAAGTGTGGTCTGGGGCCAACGTCCTGACTTTC.

Of note for this clonotype: The junction does not match germline at one end; this may be a read error. The rearrangement joins TRBV7-9 to TRBJ1-1; no clear D gene. Per the germline V gene, CDR1 is SEHNR and CDR2 is FQNEAQ (reference sequence). This CDR3 is 15 amino acids long. The CDR3 DNA reads TGTGCCCGCAGCTTAGTCGCTCCTATGAACACTGAAGCTTTCTTT. Protein sequence: CARSLVAPMNTEAFF. Full variable domain (remainder filled in from reference TRBV7-9 and TRBJ1-1): DTGVSQNPRHKITKRGQNVTFRCDPISEHNRLYWYRQTLGQGPEFLTYFQNEAQLEKSRLLSDRFSAERPKGSFSTLEIQRTEQGDSAMYLCARSLVAPMNTEAFFGQGTRLTVV.

This clonotype was found many times. V usage is TRBV20-1 and J usage is TRBJ1-2, with TRBD1 identical over 7 bases. Germline CDR1 is DFQATT and CDR2 is SNEGSKA (reference sequence). Losses at the gene ends were 3 bases for V and 3 bases for J; bases not matched to a gene: 7. The CDR3 extends over 14 amino acids. The CDR3: CSASATGTDYGYTF. CDR3 DNA: TGCAGTGCTAGTGCCACGGGGACAGACTATGGCTACACCTTC.

Points on this clonotype: An end of the junction does not agree with germline; a read error may underlie this. V gene TRBV6-5 combines with J gene TRBJ1-6; 8 bases are shared with TRBD1. Germline CDR1 is MNHEY and CDR2 is SVGAGI. There are 13 residues in the CDR3. CDR3 DNA: TGTTCCACCAGACGACAGGGGAATTCAACCCTCCACTTT. It codes for CSTRRQGNSTLHF.

This clonotype was counted at least ten times. A much larger clone differs from this one at a single base, so this may be a read error. The chain couples TRBV6-1 to TRBJ2-1; possibly TRBD1 for D (6 bases). Per the germline V gene, CDR1 is MNHNS and CDR2 is SASEGT. The ends were cut back, 2 bases at V and 7 bases at J, with 18 bases in the middle. The CDR3 extends over 16 amino acids. The DNA for the CDR3 is TGTGCCAGCAGTGAACAAACAGGGTGCGCGTGGAATGAGCAGTTCTTC. This gives the protein CASSEQTGCAWNEQFF.

This clonotype was picked up a small number of times. CDR3: CASSEGALGTSADNEQFF. CDR3 sequence (DNA): TGTGCCAGCAGTGAAGGGGCCCTTGGGACTAGCGCAGACAATGAGCAGTTCTTC. The gene calls are TRBV2 and TRBJ2-1, with 10 bases identical to TRBD2. Germline CDR1 SNHLY, CDR2 FYNNEI. V lost 1 base to trimming and J lost 5 bases; unmatched junction nucleotides: 11. The length of the CDR3 is 18 residues.

The table lists this clonotype with many counts. The chain joins TRBV7-6 to TRBJ1-1, with 9 nucleotides matching TRBD1. The V gene end was trimmed by 1 base and the J gene end by 2 bases; junction bases not matched to a gene: 2. The CDR3 is made up of 15 amino acids. The germline V gene has CDR1 SGHVS and CDR2 FNYEAQ. CDR3 bases: TGTGCCAGCAGCTTAGGGACAGGGGTAAACACTGAAGCTTTCTTT. Translation gives CASSLGTGVNTEAFF. Looking up the rest from reference TRBV7-6 and TRBJ1-1 gives the full variable domain: GAGVSQSPRYKVTKRGQDVALRCDPISGHVSLYWYRQALGQGPEFLTYFNYEAQQDKSGLPNDRFSAERPEGSISTLTIQRTEQRDSAMYRCASSLGTGVNTEAFFGQGTRLTVV.